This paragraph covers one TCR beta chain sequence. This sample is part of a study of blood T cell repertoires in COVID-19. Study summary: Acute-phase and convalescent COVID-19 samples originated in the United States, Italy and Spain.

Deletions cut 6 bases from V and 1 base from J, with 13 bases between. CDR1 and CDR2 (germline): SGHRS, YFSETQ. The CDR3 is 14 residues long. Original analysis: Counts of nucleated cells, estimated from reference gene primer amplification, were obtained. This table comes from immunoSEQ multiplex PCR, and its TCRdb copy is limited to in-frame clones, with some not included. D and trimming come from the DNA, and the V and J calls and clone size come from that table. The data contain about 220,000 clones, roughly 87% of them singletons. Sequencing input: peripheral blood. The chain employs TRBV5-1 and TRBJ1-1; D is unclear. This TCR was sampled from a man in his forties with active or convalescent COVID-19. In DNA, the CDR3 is TGCGCCAGCACTATGGCAGGCCCGAACACTGAAGCTTTCTTT. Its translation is CASTMAGPNTEAFF.